The T cell receptor (beta chain) under discussion was sequenced for a study of radiotherapy plus CTLA-4 blockade in lung cancer. Background on the study: Across the patients, objective responses occurred in 15% to 20%, and disease control in roughly 30%.

This clone was seen a single time. Its specificity is not known. Focal radiation plus CTLA-4 blockade with ipilimumab was administered to patients who had chemo-refractory metastatic non-small-cell lung cancer. Profiling relied on immunoSEQ multiplex PCR, and the TCRdb table lists in-frame clones only, not all of them. The data show about 45,000 clones, 63% seen once. The J segment lost 3 bases and the V segment lost 0 bases, leaving 11 bases of the junction unmatched. Germline V CDR1 and CDR2: SGHAT, FQNNGV. The CDR3 totals 18 residues. The study's findings and limits: Tumor-derived TCR clones expanded in blood after radiotherapy plus ipilimumab. Early blood T cell clone dynamics reportedly forecast response best, with interferon-beta.

The receptor was isolated from a human donor with non-small cell lung cancer who had a partial response to radiotherapy plus ipilimumab. The chain combines TRBV11-2 with TRBJ2-7; 10 nucleotides align to TRBD2. The source material was peripheral blood, sampled from a patient treated with radiotherapy plus ipilimumab. DNA of the CDR3: TGTGCCAGCAGCTTAGACCAATCCGGGACTAGCGTTTTCTACGAGCAGTACTTC. Its translation: CASSLDQSGTSVFYEQYF. Full variable domain (missing parts from reference TRBV11-2 and TRBJ2-7): EAGVAQSPRYKIIEKRQSVAFWCNPISGHATLYWYQQILGQGPKLLIQFQNNGVVDDSQLPKDRFSAERLKGVDSTLKIQPAKLEDSAVYLCASSLDQSGTSVFYEQYFGPGTRLTVT.